The clone carrying this TCR beta chain has a count of ten or more. Germline is not matched at one junction end, which may reflect a read error. Building of the TCR beta libraries involved iRepertoire HTBI primers and Arm-PCR of CDR3 regions. TCRdb analysed the multiplex PCR reads with MiXCR anew, one entry per CDR3 protein. The sample shows 530,000 or so distinct CDR3 sequences, approximately 13% of them seen only once. Specified time point: newly diagnosed GD, antithyroid drugs for less than 3 months. Making the TCR library involved RNA that had been extracted from PBMCs. An endocrinology department located in Xi'an, China, was where the patients came from. The record originates from a study of regulatory T cells in long-lasting Graves disease. In addition, the sample was reused for a study of T cells in Graves' hyperthyroidism and ophthalmopathy. Per that study: The HTBI primer set served for first-round RT-PCR of the TCR CDR3.

Material: peripheral blood mononuclear cells (PBMCs), obtained at new diagnosis, from a patient treated with antithyroid drugs. This receptor was taken from a man aged 25-45 years with Graves disease.

The CDR3 DNA reads as TGCGCCAGCAGCCGGGACAGGGATCAGCCCCAGCATTTT. This codes for CASSRDRDQPQHF. The chain employs TRBV5-5 and TRBJ1-5; the match to TRBD1 covers 9 bases. The germline gives CDR1 SGHKS, CDR2 YYEKEE (reference sequence). CDR3 length: 13 amino acids.